This T cell receptor (beta chain) was obtained from a study of Graves' ophthalmopathy and Graves' hyperthyroidism (dated by TCRdb to 2016 to 2018). Notes on the research overall: Hyperthyroidism was considered stable if no progression to ophthalmopathy occurred within 18 months of follow-up. In more than five hyperthyroidism patients, the T-cell repertoires found in thyroid tissue were compared with those found in blood. The study used TCR beta repertoire signatures to distinguish Graves' ophthalmopathy from Graves' hyperthyroidism and to predict progression to ophthalmopathy. In total, 135 blood samples were TCR-sequenced: some 40 ophthalmopathy, some 80 hyperthyroidism and some 17 hyperthyroidism-to-ophthalmopathy patients. Once sampling was done, hyperthyroidism patients were given methimazole at a starting dose of 30 mg daily, while ophthalmopathy patients were given high-dose intravenous methylprednisolone. To explore V-J signatures that separate ophthalmopathy from hyperthyroidism, a discovery set of about 96 patients was enrolled, consisting of 43 with ophthalmopathy and fewer than 60 with stable hyperthyroidism. An independent validation cohort comprised under 20 hyperthyroidism patients and some 16 patients who later progressed from hyperthyroidism to ophthalmopathy.

Study-wide findings and limitations: In validation, the model predicted ophthalmopathy progression with about 64% sensitivity and roughly 78% specificity; 12 predicted patients were CT-confirmed with GO in a median of approximately 6.2 months. Most expanded thyroid clonotypes with frequency above 0.001 were also detected in blood, suggesting blood repertoires may reflect the thyroid immune response. In cross-validation, the 13-signature model distinguished ophthalmopathy from stable hyperthyroidism with nearly 90% sensitivity and about 81% specificity, while in the test set the corresponding values were about 80% and 75%. Sample size was not predetermined statistically, and investigators were not blinded to group allocation.

Ends trimmed: V by 5 bases, J by 11 bases; bases unmatched to a gene: 14. The germline V gene (reference sequence) supplies CDR1 DFQATT and CDR2 SNEGSKA. From the cysteine up to the phenylalanine, the CDR3 has a length of 15 residues. The sequence is cut down to CDR3 DNA, 45 bases in frame from base 1. For repertoire sequencing, the TCR beta CDR3 regions were amplified from RNA transcripts. A first-round RT-PCR used HTBI primers with the Qiagen OneStep RT-PCR kit, followed by a second-round multiplex PCR, size selection and purification. Sequencing of the libraries was carried out on an Illumina HiSeq2000 in paired-end mode with 100 bp reads. The authors' analysis ran thus. SOAPnuke was used for read processing, and reads with adapters, uncalled bases, a mean Phred below 15, or no exact constant-primer or identifier match were discarded. High-quality paired reads were merged with COPE v1.2.5. Clonotypes were defined as unique nucleotide sequences and were aligned to IMGT TRB V, D and J references using MiTCR v1.1. The analysis was limited to V-J combinations with a frequency above 0.0001, which together covered 99.2% of repertoires. A TCR clonal expansion and chaos score per V-J combination was defined as the ratio of F50 clonal expansion to chaos observed in the TCRdist matrix. Welch's t-statistics and random forest were used to reduce features to approximately 13 V-J combinations, which were fed into a naive Bayes classifier. The Morisita-Horn index was used to measure how similar the thyroid and blood repertoires were. TCRdb reworked the public reads: Q25 trimming with fastp, MiXCR clone assembly, productive beta chains retained. Rows matching on CDR3 protein sequence are summarized as one entry with the most common DNA and genes. The V and J calls reflect TCRdb's pipeline rather than the authors' work. In all, the sample holds about 550,000 distinct CDR3 sequences, and less than 45% of those were seen once. The biggest ten clones account for roughly 4.5% of the sample.

This clonotype has a count of ten or more. It lacks a known antigen. Per-base qualities were not stored, and no clone one base away is much larger. Hyperthyroidism patients were newly diagnosed, were aged 18 to 65 years, and had a disease duration under 2 months. Patients with other autoimmune diseases, uncontrolled infections, pregnancy or lactation were excluded from the study. Clinical symptoms, serum thyroxine, TRAb, thyroid ultrasound and orbital computed tomography were used for diagnosis. Total RNA was extracted using Trizol reagent, and RNA quality was checked on an Agilent 2100 Bioanalyzer. What was sequenced was peripheral blood or thyroid tissue (not recorded which). The receptor comes from an adult man with Graves' hyperthyroidism. Recombination connected TRBV20-1 to TRBJ1-6; 8 central nucleotides agree with TRBD1. The DNA sequence is TGCAGTGCTGGGGGTGGCAGGGGGCAGGCGACACCCCTCCACTTT. Its product reads: CSAGGGRGQATPLHF.